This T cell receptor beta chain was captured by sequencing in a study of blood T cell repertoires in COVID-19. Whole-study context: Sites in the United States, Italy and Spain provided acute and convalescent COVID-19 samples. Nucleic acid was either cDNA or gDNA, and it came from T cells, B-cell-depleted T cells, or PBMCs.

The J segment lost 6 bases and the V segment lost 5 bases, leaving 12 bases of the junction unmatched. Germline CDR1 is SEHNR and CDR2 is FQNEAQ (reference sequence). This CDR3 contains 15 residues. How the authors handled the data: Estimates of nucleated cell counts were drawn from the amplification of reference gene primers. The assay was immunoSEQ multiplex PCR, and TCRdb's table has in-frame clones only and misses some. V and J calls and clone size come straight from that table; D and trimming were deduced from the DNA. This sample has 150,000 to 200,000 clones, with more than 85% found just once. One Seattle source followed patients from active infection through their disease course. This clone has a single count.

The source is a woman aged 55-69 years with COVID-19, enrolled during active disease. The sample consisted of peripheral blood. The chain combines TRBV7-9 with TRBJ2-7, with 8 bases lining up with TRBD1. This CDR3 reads CASSPGTGTFSEQYF. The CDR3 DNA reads TGTGCCAGCAGCCCCGGGACAGGTACGTTCAGCGAGCAGTACTTC.